This T cell receptor beta chain was captured by sequencing in a study of blood T cell repertoires in COVID-19. Overall study: There were acute and convalescent COVID-19 samples, and they came from the United States, Italy and Spain.

Germline V gene lookup returns CDR1 DFQATT and CDR2 SNEGSKA (reference sequence). Trimming took off 6 bases at V and 6 bases at J, with 12 bases between the two ends. This CDR3 has 11 residues. Profiled with immunoSEQ multiplex PCR; TCRdb holds only in-frame clones, not every one. This sample has tens of thousands of clones, with 85% found just once. The sequence derives from a man older than 75 with acute or convalescent COVID-19. The sequencing input was peripheral blood. The chain employs TRBV20-1 and TRBJ2-7, with a possible D match to TRBD2 (5 bases). This CDR3 reads CSAQDRGEQYF. CDR3 coding DNA: TGCAGTGCGCAAGACCGGGGCGAGCAGTACTTC.